This entry features one T cell receptor (beta chain) sequence. Per the study methods: Estimation of nucleated cell counts relied on the amplification of reference gene primers. Assay: immunoSEQ multiplex PCR; the TCRdb copy retains only in-frame clones and omits some. V and J calls and clone size are copied from that table; D and trimming were computed from the DNA. The sample includes some 85,000 clones, more than 60% of them seen just once. The germline V and J ends were trimmed by 3 bases and 5 bases, with 16 bases remaining between them. Germline CDR1 is SGHAT and CDR2 is FQNNGV. This CDR3 has 15 residues. This sample was included in a study of blood T cell repertoires in COVID-19. Study overall: From T cells, B-cell-depleted T cells, or PBMCs came the material, which was cDNA or gDNA.

V is TRBV11-2 and J is TRBJ2-5, with D maybe TRBD2 (6 bases). The TCR originated in a woman aged 80 or over with active or convalescent COVID-19. The source material was peripheral blood. The CDR3 bases are TGTGCCAGCAGCTTCGGGGGATCAAAGCTGGAGACCCAGTACTTC. This sequence encodes CASSFGGSKLETQYF.